This T cell receptor beta chain stems from a study of cytomegalovirus exposure and HLA in healthy donors. Study-wide findings and caveats: Later analysis reportedly placed an Asian-associated ancestry cluster below the roughly 600-donor mean in N-insertions. A later analysis associated 16,951 TCR beta sequences with HLA alleles at a 0.05 false discovery rate.

This CDR3 has 17 amino acids. V was pared by 4 bases and J by 2 bases, with 8 bases of the junction left unmatched. The germline gives CDR1 SNHLY, CDR2 FYNNEI. PCR employed 60 Vbeta and 13 Jbeta primers. The assay was immunoSEQ multiplex PCR, and TCRdb's table has in-frame clones only and misses some. This table has 250,000 or so clones, roughly 84% appearing once. As for this clone: Its antigen remains unknown.

The clonotype comes from a human donor in good health. The sample was PBMCs. The chain is built from TRBV2 and TRBJ2-7, with 13 bases matching TRBD2. CDR3 protein: CASSGLAGGPPAYEQYF. The CDR3 DNA follows: TGTGCCAGCAGTGGACTAGCGGGAGGCCCTCCCGCCTACGAGCAGTACTTC.